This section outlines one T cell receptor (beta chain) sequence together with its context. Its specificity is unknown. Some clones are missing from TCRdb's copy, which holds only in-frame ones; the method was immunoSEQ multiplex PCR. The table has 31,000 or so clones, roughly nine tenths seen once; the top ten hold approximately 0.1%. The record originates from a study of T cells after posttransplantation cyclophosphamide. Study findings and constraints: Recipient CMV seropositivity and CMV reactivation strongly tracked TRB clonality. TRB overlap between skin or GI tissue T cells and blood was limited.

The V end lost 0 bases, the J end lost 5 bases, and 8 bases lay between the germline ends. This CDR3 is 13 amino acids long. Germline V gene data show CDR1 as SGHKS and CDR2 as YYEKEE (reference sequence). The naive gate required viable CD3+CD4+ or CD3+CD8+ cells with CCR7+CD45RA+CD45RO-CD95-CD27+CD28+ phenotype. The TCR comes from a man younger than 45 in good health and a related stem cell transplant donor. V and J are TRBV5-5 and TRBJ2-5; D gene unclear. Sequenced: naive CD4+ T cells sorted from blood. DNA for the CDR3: TGTGCCAGCAGCTTGGCTGCACGGGAGACCCAGTACTTC. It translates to CASSLAARETQYF.